This T cell receptor beta chain was sequenced in a study of blood T cell repertoires in COVID-19 (dated by TCRdb to 2020 to 2022). Some background on the complete study: Samples covering the acute and convalescent phases of COVID-19 were provided by collaborators in the United States, Italy and Spain. The prospective study material was composed of cDNA or gDNA derived from T cells, B-cell-depleted T cells, or PBMCs. The dataset comprised deeply sampled blood TCRbeta repertoires from subjects exposed to, actively infected with, or recovered from COVID-19. A freely available public database, intended as a resource for researchers studying the immune response to SARS-CoV-2, is where the repertoires were released. Samples came from the ongoing ImmuneRACE study (first 160 participants) plus 1,254 subjects from 6 global collaborators. Sample metadata almost always included a de-identified subject ID, COVID-19 status, age in years and sex. Where available, HLA class I and class II types were obtained from metadata supplied by the sample provider rather than from assay-based typing. Summary of the overall study and its limitations: How much clinical and demographic metadata was included differed by source and by participant, and the metadata was provided uncurated.

This clone was counted once. No antigen is known for it. No much larger clone exists at a distance of one base, and base qualities are not known. The immunoSEQ Assay, a bias-controlled multiplex PCR, was used to amplify TCRbeta CDR3 regions from genomic DNA. Turning to the authors' computational methods: Within the assay, amplification of reference gene primers was used to estimate how many nucleated cells each sample contained. Sequence reads were collapsed and filtered to measure the absolute abundance of every unique TCRbeta CDR3 rearrangement. For each sample, productive Simpson clonality was calculated as the square root of Simpson's diversity index over productive rearrangements. The table was pulled from immuneACCESS by TCRdb, which kept in-frame rearrangements only. Such tables lose some clones; where checked, under half of the loss comes from unresolved V genes, and the rest has no known cause. The V and J calls and clone size are taken from that table; D and trimming were inferred from the DNA. This sample gives about 210,000 clones in total; roughly 85% of them show up just once. The ten largest clones take up about 19% of the sample.

In the prospective study, participants were roughly 18 to 100 years old, resided in 25 or so geographic areas of the United States, and were enrolled through a virtual design. In the prospective study, cohorts were assigned on the basis of participant-reported clinical history obtained from a screening survey and a study questionnaire. ImmuneRACE Cohort 3 recovered participants were defined by two consecutive negative NP/OP PCR tests, healthcare professional clearance, or symptom resolution. Each participant in the prospective study had whole blood, serum and a nasopharyngeal or oropharyngeal swab collected by mobile phlebotomists. Over a roughly two-month period, participants in the prospective study had the option of providing additional blood draws and questionnaires. Before DNA extraction, prospective study blood samples were shipped either frozen or at room temperature. Cut back by 4 bases and 1 base, the V and J ends lie 10 bases apart. Sequences LNHDA (CDR1) and SQIVND (CDR2) are obtained from the germline V gene (reference sequence). Inclusive of the bounding cysteine and phenylalanine, the CDR3 is 14 residues long. CDR3 DNA only is kept here, 42 bases in frame from base 1.

Here the chain combines TRBV19 and TRBJ1-1; the D region possibly corresponds to TRBD1 (6 bases align). Sequencing was done on a sample of PBMCs or T cells enriched from blood (not recorded which). The sequence came from a man in his forties who had recovered from COVID-19. The CDR3 protein: CASSTRGENTEAFF. The nucleotides read TGTGCCAGTAGTACCAGGGGAGAGAACACTGAAGCTTTCTTT.